These T cell receptor beta chains were read from a single sample in a study of T cell responses to AZD1222 COVID-19 vaccine. Using immunoSEQ multiplex PCR, the repertoire was profiled, and TCRdb retains in-frame clones only, with some absent. In the table there are 250,000 to 300,000 clones, around 93% of which are singletons. The material sequenced was peripheral blood, taken 28 days after the second AZD1222 dose. These receptor sequences come from an adult who received the AZD1222 COVID-19 vaccine. CDR3s include the opening cysteine and the closing phenylalanine or tryptophan. Each record gives: CDR3 protein, CDR3 DNA, CDR3 length, clone size, V gene, J gene, D gene. The D gene is left open where the match is weak. Size values are once, few and many counts, or a class for expanded clones, and some rows have none.

CDR3aa: CASSARRGGTGELFF
CDR3nt: TGTGCCAGCAGCGCCCGGAGGGGAGGCACCGGGGAGCTGTTTTTT
len: 15
abundance: few
v_gene: TRBV13
j_gene: TRBJ2-2
d_gene: -

CDR3aa: CASSPQRGTANTEAFF
CDR3nt: TGTGCCAGCAGCCCACAAAGGGGGACAGCAAACACTGAAGCTTTCTTT
len: 16
abundance: -
v_gene: TRBV2
j_gene: TRBJ1-1
d_gene: TRBD1

CDR3aa: CASSFNPPTYEQYF
CDR3nt: TGTGCCAGCAGTTTCAACCCCCCCACCTACGAGCAGTACTTC
len: 14
abundance: -
v_gene: TRBV28
j_gene: TRBJ2-7
d_gene: -

CDR3aa: CASSQDIGDGYTF
CDR3nt: TGCGCCAGCAGCCAAGATATTGGTGATGGCTACACCTTC
len: 13
abundance: -
v_gene: TRBV4-1
j_gene: TRBJ1-2
d_gene: -

CDR3aa: CASSSGGAEAFF
CDR3nt: TGTGCCAGCAGTTCGGGTGGGGCTGAAGCTTTCTTT
len: 12
abundance: -
v_gene: TRBV7-9
j_gene: TRBJ1-1
d_gene: -

CDR3aa: CASSFTGREEDTQYF
CDR3nt: TGTGCCAGCAGCTTTACTGGCAGGGAGGAAGATACGCAGTATTTT
len: 15
abundance: -
v_gene: TRBV7-6
j_gene: TRBJ2-3
d_gene: -

CDR3aa: CASSTTGFDEKLFF
CDR3nt: TGTGCCAGCAGTACAACAGGGTTCGATGAAAAACTGTTTTTT
len: 14
abundance: -
v_gene: TRBV28
j_gene: TRBJ1-4
d_gene: -

CDR3aa: CASSRRPPGGDTGELFF
CDR3nt: TGTGCCAGCAGCCGCAGACCTCCCGGGGGGGACACCGGGGAGCTGTTTTTT
len: 17
abundance: -
v_gene: TRBV7-6
j_gene: TRBJ2-2
d_gene: TRBD2

CDR3aa: CASSSGQGITDTQYF
CDR3nt: TGTGCCAGCAGTTCCGGACAGGGAATTACAGATACGCAGTATTTT
len: 15
abundance: -
v_gene: TRBV27
j_gene: TRBJ2-3
d_gene: TRBD1

CDR3aa: CASSATGLEPLHF
CDR3nt: TGTGCCAGCAGCGCCACAGGGTTAGAACCCCTCCACTTT
len: 13
abundance: -
v_gene: TRBV7-9
j_gene: TRBJ1-6
d_gene: -

CDR3aa: CASSFTGLVWGGELFF
CDR3nt: TGTGCCAGCAGCTTCACGGGACTGGTATGGGGCGGGGAGCTGTTTTTT
len: 16
abundance: -
v_gene: TRBV7-2
j_gene: TRBJ2-2
d_gene: -

CDR3aa: CASNGGRERGQPQHF
CDR3nt: TGTGCCAGTAATGGGGGCAGGGAAAGAGGACAGCCCCAGCATTTT
len: 15
abundance: -
v_gene: TRBV28
j_gene: TRBJ1-5
d_gene: -

CDR3aa: CASSFRGRLTNEKLFF
CDR3nt: TGTGCCAGCAGCTTCAGGGGGAGGCTTACTAATGAAAAACTGTTTTTT
len: 16
abundance: -
v_gene: TRBV11-2
j_gene: TRBJ1-4
d_gene: TRBD1

CDR3aa: CASSPRGGGSGNTIYF
CDR3nt: TGTGCCAGCAGCCCAAGAGGCGGCGGCTCTGGAAACACCATATATTTT
len: 16
abundance: -
v_gene: TRBV7-2
j_gene: TRBJ1-3
d_gene: -

CDR3aa: CASTTRDHSPLHF
CDR3nt: TGTGCCAGCACCACAAGGGACCATTCACCCCTCCACTTT
len: 13
abundance: -
v_gene: TRBV3-1/TRBV3-2
j_gene: TRBJ1-6
d_gene: -

CDR3aa: CASSSRDRGFYGYTF
CDR3nt: TGTGCCAGCAGTAGCAGGGACAGGGGATTCTATGGCTACACCTTC
len: 15
abundance: -
v_gene: TRBV27
j_gene: TRBJ1-2
d_gene: TRBD1

CDR3aa: CSASKDLRRNSNQPQHF
CDR3nt: TGCAGTGCTAGTAAGGATTTGAGGAGAAATAGCAATCAGCCCCAGCATTTT
len: 17
abundance: -
v_gene: TRBV20-1
j_gene: TRBJ1-5
d_gene: -

CDR3aa: CASSRLTGQGDEKLFF
CDR3nt: TGTGCCAGCAGCCGCCTCACGGGACAGGGAGATGAAAAACTGTTTTTT
len: 16
abundance: -
v_gene: TRBV5-5
j_gene: TRBJ1-4
d_gene: TRBD1

CDR3aa: CASTGVGQPQHF
CDR3nt: TGTGCCAGCACAGGGGTGGGTCAGCCCCAGCATTTT
len: 12
abundance: -
v_gene: TRBV6-5
j_gene: TRBJ1-5
d_gene: -

CDR3aa: CASSLVGYGYTF
CDR3nt: TGTGCCAGCAGCTTAGTGGGTTATGGCTACACCTTC
len: 12
abundance: -
v_gene: TRBV7-9
j_gene: TRBJ1-2
d_gene: -

CDR3aa: CASSLVQALSSYEQYF
CDR3nt: TGTGCCAGCAGCTTGGTACAGGCCCTCAGCTCCTACGAGCAGTACTTC
len: 16
abundance: -
v_gene: TRBV7-2
j_gene: TRBJ2-7
d_gene: -

CDR3aa: CASSPATSYSEQFF
CDR3nt: TGTGCCAGCAGCCCTGCGACTAGTTACTCTGAGCAGTTCTTC
len: 14
abundance: few
v_gene: TRBV5-4
j_gene: TRBJ2-1
d_gene: -

CDR3aa: CASTPNPTSSYNEQFF
CDR3nt: TGTGCCAGCACGCCCAACCCTACGAGCTCCTACAATGAGCAGTTCTTC
len: 16
abundance: -
v_gene: TRBV2
j_gene: TRBJ2-1
d_gene: -

CDR3aa: CATTPGPSPNQPQHF
CDR3nt: TGTGCCACTACACCCGGGCCCTCTCCCAATCAGCCCCAGCATTTT
len: 15
abundance: -
v_gene: TRBV6-5
j_gene: TRBJ1-5
d_gene: -

CDR3aa: CASSLGGAGSPLHF
CDR3nt: TGTGCCAGCAGCTTGGGGGGCGCCGGTTCACCCCTCCACTTT
len: 14
abundance: -
v_gene: TRBV5-6
j_gene: TRBJ1-6
d_gene: -

CDR3aa: CASTHHSSNTEAFF
CDR3nt: TGCGCCAGCACACACCACTCATCGAACACTGAAGCTTTCTTT
len: 14
abundance: -
v_gene: TRBV4-1
j_gene: TRBJ1-1
d_gene: -

CDR3aa: CAWDLLGTGEQFF
CDR3nt: TGTGCCTGGGATCTCCTGGGGACTGGTGAGCAGTTCTTC
len: 13
abundance: once
v_gene: TRBV30
j_gene: TRBJ2-1
d_gene: -

CDR3aa: CASSGEGETQYF
CDR3nt: TGTGCCAGCAGTGGGGAGGGGGAGACCCAGTACTTC
len: 12
abundance: -
v_gene: TRBV2
j_gene: TRBJ2-5
d_gene: TRBD2

CDR3aa: CASSYTGAKETQYF
CDR3nt: TGTGCCAGCAGTTATACGGGGGCAAAAGAGACCCAGTACTTC
len: 14
abundance: -
v_gene: TRBV11-1
j_gene: TRBJ2-5
d_gene: -

CDR3aa: CASSLAGQGGGYTF
CDR3nt: TGTGCCAGCAGCTTGGCCGGGCAGGGGGGCGGCTACACCTTC
len: 14
abundance: -
v_gene: TRBV5-4
j_gene: TRBJ1-2
d_gene: TRBD1

CDR3aa: CASSAGRTGSNQPQHF
CDR3nt: TGTGCCAGCAGTGCGGGCCGAACAGGAAGCAATCAGCCCCAGCATTTT
len: 16
abundance: -
v_gene: TRBV6-1
j_gene: TRBJ1-5
d_gene: -

CDR3aa: CASSLTTGNEQFF
CDR3nt: TGTGCCAGCAGCTTGACGACAGGCAATGAGCAGTTCTTC
len: 13
abundance: -
v_gene: TRBV7-9
j_gene: TRBJ2-1
d_gene: -

CDR3aa: CASSFFGGGSNTEAFF
CDR3nt: TGTGCCAGCAGCTTTTTTGGGGGGGGATCGAACACTGAAGCTTTCTTT
len: 16
abundance: -
v_gene: TRBV7-2
j_gene: TRBJ1-1
d_gene: -

CDR3aa: CASSSQGSSYNEQFF
CDR3nt: TGTGCCAGCAGCTCCCAGGGGAGCTCCTACAATGAGCAGTTCTTC
len: 15
abundance: -
v_gene: TRBV9
j_gene: TRBJ2-1
d_gene: -

CDR3aa: CASSILQGRENGYTF
CDR3nt: TGTGCCAGTAGTATCTTACAGGGGCGCGAGAATGGCTACACCTTC
len: 15
abundance: -
v_gene: TRBV19
j_gene: TRBJ1-2
d_gene: TRBD1

CDR3aa: CSGRRYTEAFF
CDR3nt: TGCAGTGGACGGAGATACACTGAAGCTTTCTTT
len: 11
abundance: -
v_gene: TRBV20-1
j_gene: TRBJ1-1
d_gene: -

CDR3aa: CASNDPNRGYEQYF
CDR3nt: TGTGCCAGCAACGATCCGAACAGGGGCTACGAGCAGTACTTC
len: 14
abundance: -
v_gene: TRBV28
j_gene: TRBJ2-7
d_gene: TRBD1

CDR3aa: CASSGTEIQAFF
CDR3nt: TGTGCCAGCAGTGGGACAGAGATTCAAGCTTTCTTT
len: 12
abundance: -
v_gene: TRBV12-3/TRBV12-4
j_gene: TRBJ1-1
d_gene: TRBD1

CDR3aa: CASSPQLAGGYEQYF
CDR3nt: TGTGCCAGCAGCCCCCAACTAGCGGGAGGATACGAGCAGTACTTC
len: 15
abundance: -
v_gene: TRBV4-2
j_gene: TRBJ2-7
d_gene: TRBD2

CDR3aa: CASSQVVGEQYF
CDR3nt: TGTGCCAGCAGCCAAGTTGTAGGCGAGCAGTACTTC
len: 12
abundance: -
v_gene: TRBV3-1/TRBV3-2
j_gene: TRBJ2-7
d_gene: -

CDR3aa: CASSLHSTRVNQPQHF
CDR3nt: TGTGCCAGCAGTTTACACTCAACACGAGTAAATCAGCCCCAGCATTTT
len: 16
abundance: -
v_gene: TRBV2
j_gene: TRBJ1-5
d_gene: -

CDR3aa: CASYPTGGRSYEQYF
CDR3nt: TGTGCCAGCTATCCCACCGGAGGACGTTCCTACGAGCAGTACTTC
len: 15
abundance: once
v_gene: TRBV28
j_gene: TRBJ2-7
d_gene: -